This TCR beta chain was identified during a study of control samples from healthy donors and cancer patients (dated by TCRdb to 2018 to 2021). Points on this clone: The target of this receptor is not known. Per-base qualities were not stored, and no clone one base away is much larger.

Trimming removed 10 bases from V and 1 base from J; the gene matches leave 4 bases unexplained. The CDR3 contains 13 residues, cysteine and phenylalanine counted. Only CDR3 DNA is held: 39 bases, read in frame from base 1. Per the germline V gene, ENHRY is the CDR1 and SYGVKD is the CDR2. Libraries were constructed by the immunoSEQ multiplex PCR assay. Not all clones reach the TCRdb copy of this immuneACCESS table, which keeps in-frame sequences only. Checked studies attribute under half of the gap to unresolved V genes and leave the rest unexplained. The sample profile shows fewer than 85,000 clones; 85% to 95% of them were found once. The ten largest clones capture 5.5% to 6.5% of the sample.

Source material: blood. The TCR sequence derives from a woman in her sixties in good health. This chain joins TRBV10-3 to TRBJ1-3; the junction holds 7 bases that match TRBD1. CDR3 protein: CATWTGSGNTIYF. The nucleotides read TGTGCCACCTGGACAGGTTCTGGAAACACCATATATTTT.